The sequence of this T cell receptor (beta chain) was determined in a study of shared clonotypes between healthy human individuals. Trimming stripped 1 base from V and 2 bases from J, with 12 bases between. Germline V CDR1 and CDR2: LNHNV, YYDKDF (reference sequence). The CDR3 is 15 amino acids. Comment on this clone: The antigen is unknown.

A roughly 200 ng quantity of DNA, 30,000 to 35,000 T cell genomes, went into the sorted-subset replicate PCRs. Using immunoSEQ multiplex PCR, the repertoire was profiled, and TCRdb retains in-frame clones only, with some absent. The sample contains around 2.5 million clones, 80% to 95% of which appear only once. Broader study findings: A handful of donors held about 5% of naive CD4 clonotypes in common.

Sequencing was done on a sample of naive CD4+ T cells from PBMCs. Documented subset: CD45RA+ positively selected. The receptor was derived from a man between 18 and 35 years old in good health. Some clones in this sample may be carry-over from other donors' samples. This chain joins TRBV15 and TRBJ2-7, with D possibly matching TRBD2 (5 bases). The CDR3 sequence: CATSRGRGSPYEQYF. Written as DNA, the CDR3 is TGTGCCACCAGCAGAGGGCGAGGGTCTCCCTACGAGCAGTACTTC.